These T cell receptor beta chains were read from a single sample in a study of blood T cell repertoires in COVID-19. Some clones are missing from TCRdb's copy, which holds only in-frame ones; the method was immunoSEQ multiplex PCR. Among about 130,000 clones listed, about four fifths were seen once. The specimen sequenced was peripheral blood. The receptors here all came from a man aged 55 to 69 with acute or convalescent COVID-19. Each CDR3 is given with its conserved first and last residue. Fields, in order: clone size, V gene, D gene, J gene, CDR3 protein, CDR3 DNA. A D gene is named only where the DNA matches it firmly. Where a row states a size, it is once, few, many or the class of an expanded clone; other rows omit it.

NA	TRBV27	TRBD1	TRBJ1-4	CASSFGTGTQTGEKLFF	TGTGCCAGCAGTTTCGGGACAGGCACCCAGACCGGGGAAAAACTGTTTTTT
NA	TRBV27	NA	TRBJ1-4	CASSLRDARGEKLFF	TGTGCCAGCAGTTTACGTGACGCCAGGGGTGAAAAACTGTTTTTT
NA	TRBV5-1	NA	TRBJ2-3	CASSSRSITQTDTQYF	TGCGCCAGCAGCTCACGTTCGATAACCCAGACAGATACGCAGTATTTT
NA	TRBV7-9	TRBD1	TRBJ1-5	CASSFTGGDQPQHF	TGTGCCAGCAGCTTTACAGGGGGCGATCAGCCCCAGCATTTT
NA	TRBV2	TRBD2	TRBJ2-1	CASTGRLADSYNEQFF	TGTGCCAGCACCGGAAGACTAGCGGACTCCTACAATGAGCAGTTCTTC
NA	TRBV7-9	NA	TRBJ2-7	CASSAKGAGTVSYEQYF	TGTGCCAGCAGCGCTAAGGGCGCGGGAACGGTGTCCTACGAGCAGTACTTC
NA	TRBV7-3	TRBD2	TRBJ2-1	CASSSLAGGGLGEQFF	TGTGCCAGCAGCTCATTAGCGGGAGGGGGTTTAGGTGAGCAGTTCTTC
NA	TRBV29-1	NA	TRBJ1-1	CSVQGSSFEAFF	TGCAGCGTTCAGGGGTCCAGCTTTGAAGCTTTCTTT
NA	TRBV15	NA	TRBJ1-1	CATSRVTSGYNTEAFF	TGTGCCACCAGCAGAGTAACCTCAGGGTACAACACTGAAGCTTTCTTT
NA	TRBV3-1/TRBV3-2	NA	TRBJ2-1	CASSPPVPVGSEQFF	TGTGCCAGCAGCCCCCCTGTGCCTGTGGGGAGTGAGCAGTTCTTC
NA	TRBV2	TRBD1	TRBJ1-2	CASDAGTGTQGVYGYTF	TGTGCCAGCGATGCCGGGACAGGGACGCAAGGGGTCTATGGCTACACCTTC
NA	TRBV10-3	NA	TRBJ2-5	CAISDWGGRGGETQYF	TGTGCCATCAGTGATTGGGGCGGGCGGGGAGGAGAGACCCAGTACTTC
NA	TRBV3-1/TRBV3-2	NA	TRBJ2-3	CASSQDPSPTDTQYF	TGTGCCAGCAGCCAAGACCCTAGTCCCACAGATACGCAGTATTTT
NA	TRBV6-5	TRBD1	TRBJ2-2	CASQGQGRTGELFF	TGTGCCAGCCAGGGACAGGGGAGGACCGGGGAGCTGTTTTTT
NA	TRBV2	NA	TRBJ2-3	CASSEVTGSTDTQYF	TGTGCCAGCAGTGAGGTAACAGGTAGCACAGATACGCAGTATTTT
NA	TRBV15	NA	TRBJ2-1	CATSRGAGDTPNEQFF	TGTGCCACCAGCAGAGGTGCGGGTGATACTCCGAATGAGCAGTTCTTC
NA	TRBV5-4	TRBD2	TRBJ2-7	CASSLGGLAGVEQYF	TGTGCCAGCAGCCTCGGGGGACTAGCGGGAGTCGAGCAGTACTTC
NA	TRBV28	NA	TRBJ2-5	CASSLAGHETQYF	TGTGCCAGCAGTTTAGCGGGGCACGAGACCCAGTACTTC
NA	TRBV4-2	TRBD2	TRBJ2-5	CASSQDWTSGRETQYF	TGTGCCAGCAGCCAAGATTGGACTAGCGGGAGGGAGACCCAGTACTTC
once	TRBV28	NA	TRBJ1-1	CASSPNRNTEAFF	TGTGCCAGCAGTCCCAATAGGAACACTGAAGCTTTCTTT
NA	TRBV10-3	NA	TRBJ1-2	CAIKNRDPSVGYTF	TGTGCCATCAAGAACAGGGATCCGTCGGTTGGCTACACCTTC
NA	TRBV5-6	TRBD2	TRBJ2-5	CASSLVAGGFRTQYF	TGTGCCAGCAGCTTGGTAGCGGGGGGGTTTAGGACCCAGTACTTC
NA	TRBV6-5	TRBD1	TRBJ2-3	CASTRQGAETDTQYF	TGTGCCAGCACAAGACAGGGGGCCGAGACAGATACGCAGTATTTT
NA	TRBV7-3	NA	TRBJ2-1	CASSLTEGHNEQFF	TGTGCCAGCAGCTTAACGGAGGGCCACAATGAGCAGTTCTTC
NA	TRBV6-5	NA	TRBJ1-2	CASRTRGNLYGYTF	TGTGCCAGCAGAACTAGGGGGAACCTCTATGGCTACACCTTC
NA	TRBV29-1	NA	TRBJ2-3	CSVGPAGDTQYF	TGCAGCGTTGGCCCCGCCGGAGATACGCAGTATTTT
NA	TRBV5-1	TRBD1	TRBJ1-1	CASTRDRESLNTEAFF	TGCGCCAGCACCCGGGACAGGGAGAGCCTGAACACTGAAGCTTTCTTT
many	TRBV10-2	TRBD2	TRBJ2-7	CASVGTSGKYYEQYF	TGCGCCAGCGTCGGGACTAGCGGGAAGTACTACGAGCAGTACTTC
NA	TRBV6-5	NA	TRBJ1-2	CASSPRVAYGYTF	TGTGCCAGCAGCCCCAGGGTTGCCTATGGCTACACCTTC
NA	TRBV3-1/TRBV3-2	TRBD1	TRBJ2-1	CASRGDRYNEQFF	TGTGCCAGCAGAGGGGACAGGTACAATGAGCAGTTCTTC
NA	TRBV4-2	TRBD1	TRBJ1-2	CASSQAGDRQGYTF	TGTGCCAGCAGCCAAGCCGGGGACAGACAAGGCTACACCTTC
NA	TRBV2	NA	TRBJ1-6	CASSPDKTLHF	TGTGCCAGCAGCCCGGACAAGACCCTCCACTTT
NA	TRBV21-1	NA	TRBJ2-3	CASSKGKGVSTDTQYF	TGTGCCAGCAGCAAAGGGAAGGGGGTAAGTACGGATACGCAGTATTTT
NA	TRBV6-5	TRBD2	TRBJ2-1	CASSYLLAESEQFF	TGTGCCAGCAGTTACTTACTAGCGGAGTCTGAGCAGTTCTTC
few	TRBV6-2/TRBV6-3	NA	TRBJ2-7	CASSGSGIYEQYF	TGTGCCAGCAGCGGTAGCGGAATATACGAGCAGTACTTC
NA	TRBV3-1/TRBV3-2	NA	TRBJ1-1	CASSQALGRDTEAFF	TGTGCCAGCAGCCAAGCTCTAGGGCGGGATACTGAAGCTTTCTTT
NA	TRBV9	NA	TRBJ2-2	CASSSRFGTGELFF	TGTGCCAGCAGCTCCCGGTTCGGGACCGGGGAGCTGTTTTTT
NA	TRBV2	NA	TRBJ2-5	CASRVGLSETQYF	TGTGCCAGCCGGGTGGGACTCAGCGAGACCCAGTACTTC
NA	TRBV4-2	NA	TRBJ2-2	CASERASTGELFF	TGTGCCAGCGAGAGGGCCAGCACCGGGGAGCTGTTTTTT
NA	TRBV9	TRBD2	TRBJ2-1	CASSVVSGGGRGINEQFF	TGTGCCAGCAGCGTAGTTAGCGGGGGAGGAAGGGGGATCAATGAGCAGTTCTTC
NA	TRBV6-1	NA	TRBJ1-2	CASSEAGDYGYTF	TGTGCCAGCAGTGAAGCGGGAGACTATGGCTACACCTTC
few	TRBV5-1	TRBD2	TRBJ2-7	CASSRLVAGDYEQYF	TGCGCCAGCAGCCGCCTGGTAGCGGGAGACTACGAGCAGTACTTC
NA	TRBV15	TRBD1	TRBJ1-4	CATSRRPGQSNEKLFF	TGTGCCACCAGCAGGAGACCGGGACAGTCTAATGAAAAACTGTTTTTT
few	TRBV2	NA	TRBJ2-1	CASKTDPYSEQFF	TGTGCCAGCAAGACAGATCCGTATAGTGAGCAGTTCTTC
NA	TRBV28	NA	TRBJ1-1	CASSLNGGRSTEAFF	TGTGCCAGCAGTTTAAACGGTGGGCGTTCGACTGAAGCTTTCTTT
NA	TRBV3-1/TRBV3-2	TRBD2	TRBJ2-2	CASSAGRGNTGELFF	TGTGCCAGCAGCGCAGGGAGGGGGAACACCGGGGAGCTGTTTTTT
few	TRBV28	NA	TRBJ1-2	CASSLPRRAMGYTF	TGTGCCAGCAGTTTACCCAGGAGGGCCATGGGCTACACCTTC